Below, 2 T cell receptor beta chains from the same sample are listed, as sequenced in a study of early T cells in non-severe SARS-CoV-2 infection. TCRdb redid the calling of the 5' RACE reads with MiXCR, one entry per CDR3 protein. The sample shows 50,000 to 65,000 distinct CDR3 sequences, about 8.9% of them seen only once. The sample consisted of whole blood. The receptors stem from an adult who was a healthcare worker with PCR-confirmed SARS-CoV-2 infection or an uninfected control (not recorded which).

This clonotype has a count of ten or more. The chain links TRBV7-2 to TRBJ2-1; D remains ambiguous. The V gene lost 3 bases and the J gene lost 0 bases, with 6 bases spanning the gap. CDR3 length: 14 amino acids. Germline V CDR1 and CDR2: SGHTA, FQGNSA. The CDR3 region is CASSFDSSYNEQFF. CDR3 nucleotide sequence: TGTGCCAGCAGCTTCGATAGCTCCTACAATGAGCAGTTCTTC.

The V and J genes are TRBV7-7 and TRBJ2-3, with D perhaps matching TRBD1 or TRBD2 (6 bases each). The CDR3 runs to 16 residues. The V gene's germline CDR1 is SSHAT and CDR2 FNYEAQ (reference sequence). The CDR3 DNA reads TGTGCTAATAGCGGCTCTTTGGCAGGGGGCACAGATACGCAGTATTTT. Translated: CANSGSLAGGTDTQYF.